This T cell receptor beta chain was documented in a study of T cell responses to AZD1222 COVID-19 vaccine. Study-wide results and caveats: Unmutated variant regions reportedly attract nearly half of all spike-specific TCRs. Two AZD1222 doses significantly raised spike-specific TCR breadth and depth over controls. AZD1222 recipients seropositive at baseline numbered only six or seven. The study found vaccine-associated CD4 TCRs spanning spike, dominant at 160-218 and 743-854.

The assay was immunoSEQ multiplex PCR, and TCRdb's table has in-frame clones only and misses some. Here the sample spans some 120,000 clones, approximately 86% being singletons. On this clone itself: Its antigen is unknown.

Germline CDR1 reads SEHNR; CDR2 reads FQNEAQ (reference sequence). The CDR3 covers 14 residues. V lost 5 bases and J 4 bases, leaving 14 bases between the germline ends. The TCR originated in an adult in good health. The source was peripheral blood, collected on day 0 of AZD1222 vaccination. V and J are TRBV7-9 and TRBJ2-5; TRBD1 or TRBD2 may be the D gene (6 bases each). For the CDR3, the DNA is TGTGCCAGCAGCAAGAGGGGGGCGGGAGAGACCCAGTACTTC. Its translation: CASSKRGAGETQYF.